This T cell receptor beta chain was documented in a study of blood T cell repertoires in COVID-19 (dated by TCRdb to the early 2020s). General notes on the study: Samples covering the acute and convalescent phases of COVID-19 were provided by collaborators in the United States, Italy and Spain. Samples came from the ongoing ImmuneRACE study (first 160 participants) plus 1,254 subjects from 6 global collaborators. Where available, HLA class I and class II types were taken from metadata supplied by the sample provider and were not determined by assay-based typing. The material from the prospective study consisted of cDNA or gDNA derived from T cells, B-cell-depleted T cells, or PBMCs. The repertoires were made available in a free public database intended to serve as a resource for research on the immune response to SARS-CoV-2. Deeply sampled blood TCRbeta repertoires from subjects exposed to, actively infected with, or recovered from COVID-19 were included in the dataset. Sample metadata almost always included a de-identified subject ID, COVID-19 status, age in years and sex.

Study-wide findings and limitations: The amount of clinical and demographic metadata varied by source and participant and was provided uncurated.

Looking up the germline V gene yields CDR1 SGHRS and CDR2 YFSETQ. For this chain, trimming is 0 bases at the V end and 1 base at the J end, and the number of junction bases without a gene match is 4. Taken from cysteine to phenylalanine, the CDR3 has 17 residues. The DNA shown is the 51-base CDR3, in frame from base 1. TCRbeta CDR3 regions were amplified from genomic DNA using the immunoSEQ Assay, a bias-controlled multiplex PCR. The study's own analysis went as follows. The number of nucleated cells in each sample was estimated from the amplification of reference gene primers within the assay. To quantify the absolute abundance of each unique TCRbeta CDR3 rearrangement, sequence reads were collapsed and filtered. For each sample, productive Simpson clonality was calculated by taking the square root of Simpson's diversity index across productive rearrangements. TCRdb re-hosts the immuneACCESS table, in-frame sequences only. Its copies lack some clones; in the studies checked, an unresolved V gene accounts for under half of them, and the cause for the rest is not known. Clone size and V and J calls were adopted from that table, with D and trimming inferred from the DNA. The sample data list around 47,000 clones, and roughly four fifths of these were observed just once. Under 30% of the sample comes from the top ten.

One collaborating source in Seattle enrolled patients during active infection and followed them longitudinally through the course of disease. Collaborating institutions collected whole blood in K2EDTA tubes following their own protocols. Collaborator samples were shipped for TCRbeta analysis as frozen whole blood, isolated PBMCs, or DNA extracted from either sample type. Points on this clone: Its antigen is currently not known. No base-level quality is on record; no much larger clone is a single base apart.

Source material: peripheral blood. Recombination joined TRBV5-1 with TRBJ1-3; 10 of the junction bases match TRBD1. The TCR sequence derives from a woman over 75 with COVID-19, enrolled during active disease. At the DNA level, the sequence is TGCGCCAGCAGCTTGGCCGGGACAGGGGCTTCTGGAAACACCATATATTTT. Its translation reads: CASSLAGTGASGNTIYF.